These 12 T cell receptor beta chains came from one sample sequenced in a study of regulatory T cells in long-lasting Graves disease (dated by TCRdb to the early 2020s). The library was generated by multiplex PCR. TCRdb records Illumina HiSeq 4000 as the sequencer. TCR beta libraries were built with iRepertoire HTBI primers and Arm-PCR amplification of CDR3 regions. TCRdb trimmed the raw reads at Q25, called clones with MiXCR and kept productive beta chains. A single entry per CDR3 protein holds the most common genes and DNA from its merged rows. This sample lists hundreds of thousands of distinct CDR3 sequences; over 15% were detected once. The ten largest clones capture around 27% of the sample. The sample's time point, from its label and the paper: newly diagnosed GD, antithyroid drugs for less than 3 months. RNA was extracted from PBMCs in TRIzol for both TCR sequencing and RNA sequencing. A further study also used this sample, focusing on T cells in Graves' hyperthyroidism and ophthalmopathy.

This sample comprised peripheral blood mononuclear cells (PBMCs), obtained at new diagnosis, from a patient treated with antithyroid drugs. These receptors all stem from a man aged 35-49 years with Graves disease. Donor details come from another sample of the same person, matched by shared clones.

Many counts were recorded for this clonotype. J is TRBJ2-5 and V is TRBV4-2; D gene ambiguous. The CDR3 runs 15 residues. Trimming pared 0 bases from V and 2 bases from J, leaving 10 bases between. Germline CDR1 LGHNA, CDR2 YNFKEQ. CDR3 amino acids: CASSQEPWNQETQYF. The DNA for the CDR3 is TGTGCCAGCAGCCAAGAGCCCTGGAATCAAGAGACCCAGTACTTC.

The rearrangement joins TRBV24-1 to TRBJ1-5; 7 bases are shared with TRBD1. The CDR3 has 15 amino acids. Germline V gene data show CDR1 as KGHDR and CDR2 as SFDVKD. J gave up 2 bases and V 4 bases, and 4 bases lay outside the gene matches. The DNA of the CDR3 is TGTGCCACCAGTGACCCTACAGGGGGCAATCAGCCCCAGCATTTT. Translated, it gives CATSDPTGGNQPQHF.

This clonotype is judged medium-sized. The chain uses TRBV2 and TRBJ2-7; D is undetermined. The CDR3 extends over 10 amino acids. V was clipped by 3 bases and J by 3 bases, with 0 bases between them. The germline V gene has CDR1 SNHLY and CDR2 FYNNEI. CDR3 region: CASSDYEQYF. In DNA form, the CDR3 reads TGTGCCAGCAGTGACTACGAGCAGTACTTC.

The sample holds many counts of this clonotype. V and J are TRBV5-1 and TRBJ1-1; unclear D gene. Germline CDR1 is SGHRS and CDR2 is YFSETQ. Trimming pared 1 base from V and 4 bases from J, leaving 14 bases between. This CDR3 is built from 15 residues. The DNA for the CDR3 is TGCGCCAGCAGCTTGCTGGGGAAGGGTGGCACTGAAGCTTTCTTT. It yields the protein CASSLLGKGGTEAFF.

This rearrangement joins TRBV5-1 to TRBJ2-6; D unresolved. The V gene's germline CDR1 is SGHRS and CDR2 YFSETQ. CDR3 length: 14 residues. Trimming removed 1 base at V and 2 bases at J, with 4 bases between. The chain's CDR3 is CASSLSPGANVLTF. DNA for the CDR3: TGCGCCAGCAGCTTGAGTCCTGGGGCCAACGTCCTGACTTTC.

Only one count was recorded for this clonotype. The chain recombines TRBV6-5 with TRBJ2-5, with a weak D call TRBD2 (6 bases). V was trimmed by 4 bases and J by 1 base, leaving 16 bases between them. Per germline, CDR1 MNHEY and CDR2 SVGAGI. There are 16 residues in the CDR3. The CDR3 region is CASSFYLGEAQETQYF. The CDR3 nucleotides are TGTGCCAGCAGTTTTTATCTCGGGGAGGCCCAAGAGACCCAGTACTTC.

This clonotype was seen many times. CDR3 residues: CASSSGISNQPQHF. CDR3 coding DNA: TGTGCCAGCAGCTCAGGGATTAGCAATCAGCCCCAGCATTTT. V is TRBV3-1 and J is TRBJ1-5; a possible D gene is TRBD1 (5 bases). Looked up from germline, CDR1 is LGHDT and CDR2 is YNNKEL (reference sequence). The CDR3 contains 14 residues. V lost 5 bases and J 0 bases, leaving 8 bases between the germline ends. The full variable domain, rest sourced from reference TRBV3-1 and TRBJ1-5, is DTAVSQTPKYLVTQMGNDKSIKCEQNLGHDTMYWYKQDSKKFLKIMFSYNNKELIINETVPNRFSPKSPDKAHLNLHINSLELGDSAVYFCASSSGISNQPQHFGDGTRLSIL.

This clonotype was recorded at least ten times. CDR3: CSAYRVGGSNQPQHF. CDR3 DNA sequence: TGCAGTGCTTACAGGGTTGGAGGGAGCAATCAGCCCCAGCATTTT. The genes are TRBV20-1 and TRBJ1-5; TRBD1 is a possible D gene (6 bases). The CDR3 length is 15 residues. Trimming stripped 5 bases from V and 1 base from J, with 15 bases between. The germline V gene has CDR1 DFQATT and CDR2 SNEGSKA (reference sequence).

This clonotype came up many times. This chain uses TRBV5-1 with TRBJ2-6; D not certain. Germline-derived CDR1 and CDR2 are SGHRS and YFSETQ. Between the trimmed V and J ends, which lost 2 bases and 0 bases, there was a span of 9 bases. The CDR3 has 16 residues. CDR3 region: CASSFVMNSGANVLTF. The CDR3, as DNA: TGCGCCAGCAGCTTCGTAATGAACTCTGGGGCCAACGTCCTGACTTTC.

This clonotype has only one observation. The chain is built from TRBV6-1 and TRBJ2-3; TRBD2 agrees at 7 bases. The CDR3 is made up of 17 amino acids. Losses at the gene ends were 0 bases for V and 2 bases for J; bases not matched to a gene: 8. The germline V gene encodes CDR1 MNHNS and CDR2 SASEGT. The CDR3 nucleotides read TGTGCCAGCAGTGAAGCGGGAGCGGGGTCCCCCACAGATACGCAGTATTTT. Translating gives CASSEAGAGSPTDTQYF.

The sample holds a few counts of this clonotype. The chain recombines TRBV10-3 with TRBJ2-1, with 10 positions matching TRBD2. V shed 4 bases, J shed 8 bases, and the junction held 5 bases outside the gene matches. The CDR3 is made up of 14 amino acids. Germline V gene lookup returns CDR1 ENHRY and CDR2 SYGVKD. The CDR3 here is CAISVASGGYEQFF. DNA for the CDR3: TGTGCCATCAGTGTTGCTAGCGGGGGATATGAGCAGTTCTTC.

This clonotype was seen many times. This may stem from a read error, because a much larger clone lies one nucleotide away. The V call is TRBV27, the J call TRBJ1-5; possible D gene TRBD1, 6 bases. Germline V gene lookup returns CDR1 MNHEY and CDR2 SMNVEV (reference sequence). The CDR3 totals 14 residues. Trimming pared 3 bases from V and 3 bases from J, leaving 9 bases between. CDR3 loop: CASSLAGDNQPQHF. CDR3 coding DNA: TGTGCCAGCAGTTTGGCAGGGGACAATCAGCCCCAGCATTTT.